Following are 25 T cell receptor beta chains from one sample sequenced in a study of T cell responses to AZD1222 COVID-19 vaccine. TCRdb keeps only in-frame clones here, not all; method: immunoSEQ multiplex PCR. The data show 130,000 to 150,000 clones, with approximately 85% seen just once and about 3.8% held by the top ten. The sample in question was peripheral blood, obtained on day 0 of MenACWY control vaccination. The receptor source for this set is an adult in good health.

This clone was detected only a few times. The chain recombines TRBV6-2 or TRBV6-3 with TRBJ1-5; 7 positions agree with TRBD1. Germline loops: CDR1 MNHEY, CDR2 SVGEGT. Trimming removed 5 bases from V and 3 bases from J; junction bases left unmatched: 10. The CDR3 has 16 residues. The CDR3 DNA is TGTGCCAGCAGTCTCCAGACAGGGTTCGTCAATCAGCCCCAGCATTTT. This translates into CASSLQTGFVNQPQHF.

The chain recombines TRBV2 with TRBJ1-4; tentative D call: TRBD1 (6 bases). The germline CDR1 and CDR2 sequences are SNHLY and FYNNEI. With 6 bases removed from V and 4 bases from J, the gap between germline ends came to 9 bases. This CDR3 spans 13 amino acids. CDR3 in amino acids: CASSPQGNEKLFF. CDR3 DNA: TGTGCCAGCAGCCCACAGGGTAATGAAAAACTGTTTTTT.

This clone was recorded once. The chain has TRBV21-1 and TRBJ1-6. TRBV21-1 is termed a pseudogene. The CDR3 totals 14 residues. The CDR3 reads CASSKVAYNSPLHF. CDR3 nucleotide sequence: TGTGCCAGCAGCAAAGTCGCGTATAATTCACCCCTCCACTTT.

The chain uses TRBV5-1 and TRBJ2-5, with D unclear. The CDR3 extends over 13 amino acids. The germline gives CDR1 SGHRS, CDR2 YFSETQ. The V and J ends lost 2 bases and 3 bases respectively, with 8 bases between them. CDR3 sequence reads: CASSFSGKETQYF. DNA for the CDR3: TGCGCCAGCAGCTTTTCCGGAAAAGAGACCCAGTACTTC.

Written as DNA, the CDR3 is TGTGCCAGCAAAATCCTAGAGGCTTTCTTT. Its translation is CASKILEAFF. This chain joins TRBV6-5 and TRBJ1-1; no clear D. There are 10 residues in the CDR3. V was pared by 7 bases and J by 11 bases, with 11 bases between. Germline V CDR1 and CDR2: MNHEY, SVGAGI.

Concerning this clone itself: The same CDR3 is also encoded by other DNA sequences in this sample. The J gene is TRBJ2-2, the V gene TRBV5-5; D ambiguous. Germline CDR1 is SGHKS and CDR2 is YYEKEE (reference sequence). Trimming took 0 bases from V and 1 from J, leaving 4 bases between them. This CDR3 contains 14 residues. CDR3 bases: TGTGCCAGCAGCTTGGGGGGGAACACCGGGGAGCTGTTTTTT. It encodes CASSLGGNTGELFF.

The V call is TRBV6-1, the J call TRBJ2-6; tentative D call: TRBD1 (5 bases). The V end lost 4 bases, the J end lost 0 bases, and 13 bases lay between the germline ends. CDR3 length: 17 amino acids. Germline V CDR1 and CDR2: MNHNS, SASEGT. This CDR3 is CASSVGQGYSGANVLTF. CDR3 nucleotides: TGTGCCAGCAGTGTAGGGCAGGGTTACTCTGGGGCCAACGTCCTGACTTTC.

The CDR3 nucleotides read TGTGCCAGCAGCCAAGACGCCCAGACTCAGCCCCAGCATTTT. Protein: CASSQDAQTQPQHF. This chain links TRBV3-1 (or the pseudogene TRBV3-2) with TRBJ1-5; D call uncertain. Germline V lookup: CDR1 LGHDT, CDR2 YNNKEL (reference sequence). V dropped 0 bases and J dropped 6 bases, with 9 bases sitting between them. This CDR3 is built from 14 residues.

This clone has just one count. This chain joins TRBV19 and TRBJ1-1; 8 bases are shared with TRBD1. After removal of 0 bases from V and 11 bases from J, the junction contained 11 bases not matched to a gene. Germline values: CDR1 LNHDA, CDR2 SQIVND (reference sequence). The length of the CDR3 is 15 residues. This CDR3 reads CASSIEEGQEPSAFF. The CDR3 bases are TGTGCCAGTAGTATAGAAGAGGGACAGGAACCGTCGGCTTTCTTT.

The chain combines TRBV6-5 with TRBJ2-1; D may be TRBD2 (5 bases). With 2 bases removed from V and 0 bases from J, the gap between germline ends came to 11 bases. CDR3 size: 16 residues. Germline CDR1 and CDR2: MNHEY and SVGAGI. CDR3 amino acids: CASSYESGGSYNEQFF. CDR3 in DNA: TGTGCCAGCAGTTACGAGTCAGGAGGCTCCTACAATGAGCAGTTCTTC.

The rearrangement uses TRBV27 and TRBJ2-5; 7 bases match TRBD2. Germline V lookup: CDR1 MNHEY, CDR2 SMNVEV (reference sequence). V gave up 3 bases and J gave up 4 bases; unmatched junction bases: 5. CDR3 length: 14 amino acids. CDR3 sequence: CASSLGGGSETQYF. The CDR3 DNA reads as TGTGCCAGCAGTTTGGGGGGGGGATCAGAGACCCAGTACTTC.

The chain employs TRBV7-9 and TRBJ1-1, with 9 bases lining up with TRBD1. Losses at the gene ends were 5 bases for V and 6 bases for J; bases not matched to a gene: 7. This CDR3 comprises 14 residues. From germline, CDR1 is SEHNR and CDR2 FQNEAQ (reference sequence). The CDR3 DNA sequence: TGTGCCAGCAGCCTACAGGGGGCTAAGGCTGAAGCTTTCTTT. Its protein product is CASSLQGAKAEAFF.

This CDR3 reads CASSVETGELFF. The CDR3 DNA reads TGTGCCAGCAGCGTAGAAACCGGGGAGCTGTTTTTT. This chain connects TRBV9 to TRBJ2-2; D unresolved. The germline V gene encodes CDR1 SGDLS and CDR2 YYNGEE. V lost 0 bases to trimming and J lost 5 bases, with 2 bases between them. There are 12 residues in the CDR3. Filled out from reference TRBV9 and TRBJ2-2, the complete variable domain reads DSGVTQTPKHLITATGQRVTLRCSPRSGDLSVYWYQQSLDQGLQFLIQYYNGEERAKGNILERFSAQQFPDLHSELNLSSLELGDSALYFCASSVETGELFFGEGSRLTVL.

The genes are TRBV7-9 and TRBJ1-2; D is possibly TRBD1 (6 bases). Germline CDR1 reads SEHNR; CDR2 reads FQNEAQ (reference sequence). V gave up 7 bases and J gave up 4 bases, with 16 bases separating them. This CDR3 region has 14 residues. The CDR3, as DNA: TGTGCCAGCAACGAGGGGGGGCGCGGCTATGGCTACACCTTC. It codes for CASNEGGRGYGYTF.

The rearrangement uses TRBV2 and TRBJ1-1; D perhaps matches TRBD1 (5 bases). The V gene's germline CDR1 is SNHLY and CDR2 FYNNEI. V was cut by 6 bases and J by 0 bases, with 8 bases left in between. There are 13 residues in the CDR3. The DNA of the CDR3 is TGTGCCAGCAGAGGACACCTGAACACTGAAGCTTTCTTT. As protein: CASRGHLNTEAFF.

The chain joins TRBV19 to TRBJ1-1; D is ambiguous. Germline V gene sequence: CDR1 LNHDA, CDR2 SQIVND (reference sequence). V lost 7 bases to trimming and J lost 1 base, with 10 bases between them. This CDR3 is built from 13 residues. The DNA of the CDR3 is TGTGCCAGTAAAACTCTGGCGAACACTGAAGCTTTCTTT. This gives the protein CASKTLANTEAFF. The complete variable domain, with remaining parts taken from reference TRBV19 and TRBJ1-1, reads DGGITQSPKYLFRKEGQNVTLSCEQNLNHDAMYWYRQDPGQGLRLIYYSQIVNDFQKGDIAEGYSVSREKKESFPLTVTSAQKNPTAFYLCASKTLANTEAFFGQGTRLTVV.

The rearrangement joins TRBV3-1 (or the pseudogene TRBV3-2) to TRBJ2-2, with D perhaps TRBD2 (7 bases). The CDR3 length is 14 residues. The V gene's germline CDR1 is LGHDT and CDR2 YNNKEL (reference sequence). The V and J ends lost 5 bases and 4 bases respectively, with 11 bases between them. The CDR3 loop is CASSSGGRTGELFF. The CDR3 DNA reads as TGTGCCAGCAGCTCGGGGGGCCGCACCGGGGAGCTGTTTTTT.

This clone was picked up many times. The chain couples TRBV6-5 to TRBJ1-2; D gene ambiguous. Germline V gene lookup returns CDR1 MNHEY and CDR2 SVGAGI. This CDR3 region has 12 residues. Between the trimmed V and J ends, which lost 6 bases and 2 bases, there was a span of 7 bases. CDR3 sequence (DNA): TGTGCCAGCAGGGCGGCGAACTATGGCTACACCTTC. Its translation: CASRAANYGYTF.

This chain joins TRBV2 and TRBJ1-6, with D unclear. Germline V lookup: CDR1 SNHLY, CDR2 FYNNEI. Deletions cut 9 bases from V and 6 bases from J, with 15 bases between. The CDR3 contains 14 residues. In DNA, the CDR3 is TGTGCCAGTATAATCGGGGATTCTAATTCACCCCTCCACTTT. It translates to CASIIGDSNSPLHF. The variable domain in full, with the rest retrieved from reference TRBV2 and TRBJ1-6, is EPEVTQTPSHQVTQMGQEVILRCVPISNHLYFYWYRQILGQKVEFLVSFYNNEISEKSEIFDDQFSVERPDGSNFTLKIRSTKLEDSAMYFCASIIGDSNSPLHFGNGTRLTVT.

On this clone: Different DNA sequences within this sample yield the same CDR3. V gene TRBV18 combines with J gene TRBJ1-6; D is unclear. From germline, CDR1 is KGHSH and CDR2 LQKENI. V shed 3 bases and J shed 7 bases, with 4 bases lying between them. The length of the CDR3 is 12 residues. This chain's CDR3 is CASSPGNSPLHF. CDR3 DNA sequence: TGTGCCAGCTCACCGGGCAATTCACCCCTCCACTTT.

V gene TRBV7-9 combines with J gene TRBJ2-1; possibly TRBD2 for D (5 bases). V lost 5 bases to trimming and J lost 4 bases, with 15 bases between them. This CDR3 comprises 15 residues. Germline V gene data show CDR1 as SEHNR and CDR2 as FQNEAQ (reference sequence). The CDR3, as DNA: TGTGCCAGCAGCCCCCCCGGCGGGCCTTACAATGAGCAGTTCTTC. Its protein is CASSPPGGPYNEQFF.

The rearrangement links TRBV28 to TRBJ2-2, with 7 bases that match TRBD1. The germline gives CDR1 MDHEN, CDR2 SYDVKM. J was trimmed by 5 bases and V by 3 bases; bases with no gene match: 9. The CDR3 sequence is 16 residues long. CDR3 DNA sequence: TGTGCCAGCAGTTTGGCAGGGACAGCGATAACCGGGGAGCTGTTTTTT. Amino acid sequence: CASSLAGTAITGELFF.

To note about this clone: Compared with germline, one end of the junction differs, possibly owing to a read error. The V and J genes are TRBV25-1 and TRBJ1-6; D uncertain. Germline V CDR1 and CDR2: MGHDK, SYGVNS. This CDR3 is 17 amino acids long. The CDR3: CASRESHTDYYNSPLHF. The CDR3 coding sequence is TGTGCCAGCAGAGAATCCCATACGGACTACTATAATTCACCCCTCCACTTT.

CDR3 coding DNA: TGTGCCAGTAGTATCAAGGGACAGGGTGAAGCTTTCTTT. This sequence encodes CASSIKGQGEAFF. V is TRBV19 and J is TRBJ1-1, with 9 bases lining up with TRBD1. The trim removed 3 bases at V and 7 bases at J, leaving 3 bases unmatched. CDR1 LNHDA and CDR2 SQIVND come from the germline V gene (reference sequence). The CDR3 covers 13 residues. Using reference TRBV19 and TRBJ1-1 for the parts outside the CDR3, the full variable domain is DGGITQSPKYLFRKEGQNVTLSCEQNLNHDAMYWYRQDPGQGLRLIYYSQIVNDFQKGDIAEGYSVSREKKESFPLTVTSAQKNPTAFYLCASSIKGQGEAFFGQGTRLTVV.

This clone was seen a few times. The chain combines TRBV28 with TRBJ2-7; 10 positions match TRBD2. The CDR3 extends over 18 amino acids. J gave up 3 bases and V 2 bases, and 13 bases lay outside the gene matches. In germline, CDR1 is MDHEN, CDR2 SYDVKM. The CDR3 DNA is TGTGCCAGCAGTTTAGGACCGGCAGCGGGGGGGCTCTTCTACGAGCAGTACTTC. Its translation: CASSLGPAAGGLFYEQYF.